This TCR beta chain was identified in a study of cytomegalovirus exposure and HLA in healthy donors. Turning to the study itself: Previous work identified roughly 120 million unique TCR beta sequences from about 200 million T cells. Among the roughly 400 genotyped donors, approximately 82% were placed in the Caucasian-associated ancestry cluster.

Regarding this clone: Antigen specificity is unknown.

Notes on the study in general: Immune exposure was documented only through CMV serostatus.

13 Jbeta primers and 60 Vbeta primers were used for the PCR. Data came from immunoSEQ multiplex PCR; TCRdb stores just in-frame clones and leaves some out. The repertoire holds 200,000 to 250,000 clones, with about 80% as singletons. Input material: PBMCs. This receptor was obtained from a man aged 18 to 30 in good health and CMV-seronegative.

The CDR3 DNA reads as TGTGCCAGCAGCCCGGGGAGCGGGATCTCCTACGAGCAGTACTTC. Translation: CASSPGSGISYEQYF. V usage is TRBV6-1 and J usage is TRBJ2-7; 7 nucleotides line up with TRBD2. CDR1 is MNHNS, CDR2 SASEGT, per germline. There are 15 residues in the CDR3. The trim removed 6 bases at V and 0 bases at J, leaving 8 bases unmatched.